The rows below give T cell receptor beta chains drawn from one sample of a study of regulatory T cells in long-lasting Graves disease. TCRdb reprocessed the multiplex PCR reads with MiXCR, giving one entry per CDR3 protein. This sample yields 350,000 to 450,000 distinct CDR3 sequences, of which under 25% are seen a single time; roughly 13% belongs to the top ten. The sequences come from peripheral blood mononuclear cells (PBMCs), collected when the disease was refractory, from a patient treated with antithyroid drugs. These receptors were taken from a female donor with Graves disease. CDR3s include the opening cysteine and the closing phenylalanine or tryptophan. A D gene is named only where the DNA matches it firmly. Size is omitted from some rows. Given values are once, few, many or a class for expanded clones.

abundance	d_gene	v_gene	j_gene	CDR3aa	CDR3nt
-	-	TRBV10-1	TRBJ1-4	CASSEGNNEKLFF	TGCGCCAGCAGTGAGGGGAATAATGAAAAACTGTTTTTT
-	-	TRBV28	TRBJ1-1	CASSSRRLNTEAFF	TGTGCCAGCAGTTCCAGACGGTTGAACACTGAAGCTTTCTTT
many	-	TRBV18	TRBJ1-2	CASSHRRGYGYTF	TGTGCCAGCTCCCACAGACGAGGCTATGGCTACACCTTC
-	-	TRBV7-6	TRBJ2-7	CASSPFSAQGEIYEQYF	TGTGCCAGCAGCCCATTTAGCGCACAGGGCGAGATCTACGAGCAGTACTTC
many	TRBD2	TRBV29-1	TRBJ2-2	CSVRTSGRAGELFF	TGCAGCGTCAGGACTAGCGGGAGAGCCGGGGAGCTGTTTTTT
-	-	TRBV5-1	TRBJ1-2	CASSLRGEEDGYTF	TGCGCCAGCAGCTTGCGAGGGGAAGAGGATGGCTACACCTTC
many	TRBD1	TRBV7-8	TRBJ2-6	CASSVGGIGANVLTF	TGTGCCAGCAGTGTAGGGGGCATCGGGGCCAACGTCCTGACTTTC
many	-	TRBV3-1	TRBJ2-5	CASSQEASADQTQYF	TGTGCCAGCAGCCAAGAGGCTAGTGCAGACCAGACCCAGTACTTC
many	TRBD1	TRBV5-5	TRBJ2-7	CASSPRYEKGAPGEQYF	TGTGCCAGCAGCCCAAGGTACGAAAAGGGGGCGCCAGGCGAGCAGTACTTC
many	-	TRBV28	TRBJ2-7	CASSRYEQYF	TGTGCCAGCAGCCGGTACGAGCAGTACTTC
-	-	TRBV20-1	TRBJ1-5	CSARETTGLNQPQHF	TGCAGTGCCCGCGAGACAACGGGCCTTAATCAGCCCCAGCATTTT
many	TRBD1	TRBV18	TRBJ1-4	CASSPNQGEAKLFF	TGTGCCAGCTCACCGAACCAGGGGGAGGCAAAACTGTTTTTT
few	TRBD1	TRBV20-1	TRBJ1-5	CSARDLFVAGQSSNQPQHF	TGCAGTGCTAGAGATCTTTTTGTTGCGGGACAGAGTAGCAATCAGCCCCAGCATTTT
many	TRBD1	TRBV11-1	TRBJ2-7	CASSRGTGKTYEQYF	TGTGCCAGCAGCCGCGGGACAGGGAAAACCTACGAGCAGTACTTC
few	TRBD2	TRBV6-2/TRBV6-3	TRBJ2-7	CASSYPSGRVDEQYF	TGTGCCAGCAGTTACCCTAGCGGGAGGGTTGACGAGCAGTACTTC
-	-	TRBV29-1	TRBJ2-5	CSVSSNQETQYF	TGCAGCGTTAGCAGCAACCAAGAGACCCAGTACTTC
few	-	TRBV5-6	TRBJ1-4	CASSLGGADEKLFF	TGTGCCAGCAGCTTGGGGGGGGCAGATGAAAAACTGTTTTTT
many	-	TRBV28	TRBJ1-1	CASKRNTEAFF	TGTGCCAGCAAGAGGAACACTGAAGCTTTCTTT